The rows below give T cell receptor beta chains drawn from one sample of a study of blood T cell repertoires in COVID-19. The data were produced by immunoSEQ multiplex PCR, yet TCRdb's version contains in-frame clones alone and is incomplete. The sample holds roughly 200,000 clones, around 94% seen once. The sample taken for sequencing was peripheral blood. Receptors originate from a man aged 25-45 years with COVID-19, enrolled during active disease. Both conserved end residues are part of each CDR3. A D gene is named only where the DNA matches it firmly. The size of a clone is reported for some rows only, either as once, few or many, or as a class for expanded clones.

V	D	size	J	DNA	CDR3
TRBV5-1	TRBD1	-	TRBJ1-6	TGCGCCAGCAGCACAGGACAGGGGGCAGGTAGTTCACCCCTCCACTTT	CASSTGQGAGSSPLHF
TRBV9	-	-	TRBJ2-1	TGTGCCAGCAGCGTAGGCACAGATAACAATGAGCAGTTCTTC	CASSVGTDNNEQFF
TRBV29-1	TRBD2	-	TRBJ2-1	TGCAGCGTTGAGACTAGCGGGGGCGGGGAGCAGTTCTTC	CSVETSGGGEQFF
TRBV3-1/TRBV3-2	-	-	TRBJ2-2	TGTGCCAGCAGCCAAGATCCGGGAGCGAACACCGGGGAGCTGTTTTTT	CASSQDPGANTGELFF
TRBV5-1	-	-	TRBJ2-5	TGCGCCAGCAGCTCGACGGGAACGAAAGAGACCCAGTACTTC	CASSSTGTKETQYF
TRBV4-2	TRBD1	-	TRBJ1-2	TGTGCCAGCAGCCAGGGAGGGACAGGTAATAACTATGGCTACACCTTC	CASSQGGTGNNYGYTF
TRBV10-3	-	-	TRBJ2-7	TGTGCCCACGGGCCAGGGGGCGGGAGCTCCTACGAGCAGTACTTC	CAHGPGGGSSYEQYF
TRBV19	-	-	TRBJ1-5	TGTGCCAGTAGGGACGCAGGGGGCAATCAGCCCCAGCATTTT	CASRDAGGNQPQHF
TRBV6-5	TRBD1	-	TRBJ2-5	TGTGCCAGCAGTTCAAGCGACAGGGGCGGGAAGACCCAGTACTTC	CASSSSDRGGKTQYF
TRBV5-1	TRBD1	-	TRBJ1-4	TGCGCCAGCAGCAGAACGGGACAGTTGAATGAAAAACTGTTTTTT	CASSRTGQLNEKLFF
TRBV30	-	-	TRBJ1-1	TGTGCCTGGAGTTATCAGATTTTCACTGAAGCTTTCTTT	CAWSYQIFTEAFF
TRBV7-8	-	-	TRBJ2-3	TGTGCCAGCAGCCCTCGGGGAGATACGCAGTATTTT	CASSPRGDTQYF
TRBV3-1/TRBV3-2	TRBD1	-	TRBJ1-1	TGTGCCAGCAGCCGGGGACAGTCCAACACTGAAGCTTTCTTT	CASSRGQSNTEAFF
TRBV21-1	-	-	TRBJ2-2	TGTGCCAGCGCCTCCCCACGGGACTACCCCTCCGCGAACACCGGGGAGCTGTTTTTT	CASASPRDYPSANTGELFF
TRBV27	TRBD1	few	TRBJ1-2	TGTGCCAGCAGTTTATCGACTCCGGACAGGGGGTTTGGTGGCTACACCTTC	CASSLSTPDRGFGGYTF
TRBV30	-	-	TRBJ1-1	TGTGCCTGGAGACCGAACCAGGTGGGGAGCACTGAAGCTTTCTTT	CAWRPNQVGSTEAFF
TRBV6-1	-	-	TRBJ1-3	TGTGCCAGCAGTGAACATTCAGGCGCTGGAAACACCATATATTTT	CASSEHSGAGNTIYF
TRBV4-2	TRBD1	-	TRBJ1-2	TGTGCCAGCAGCCAAGACGGGACCCAGGGGGACTATGGCTACACCTTC	CASSQDGTQGDYGYTF
TRBV10-3	-	-	TRBJ1-6	TGTGCCATGAGCCGGGACTTAGATAATTCACCCCTCCACTTT	CAMSRDLDNSPLHF
TRBV18	-	-	TRBJ1-2	TGTGCCAGCTCAGCGGGGACCCTCAGCGGCTACACCTTC	CASSAGTLSGYTF
TRBV1	-	-	TRBJ2-7	TGCACCAGCAGCCAAGATCGGAACAGAAACTACGAGCAGTACTTC	CTSSQDRNRNYEQYF
TRBV5-1	TRBD1	-	TRBJ1-2	TGCGCCAGCAGCATTTCCGGGACAGTCGGTGGCTACACCTTC	CASSISGTVGGYTF
TRBV19	TRBD1	-	TRBJ1-1	TGTGCCAGTAGTACCGGGACAGCTACTGAAGCTTTCTTT	CASSTGTATEAFF
TRBV11-3	TRBD1	once	TRBJ1-1	TGTGCCAGCAGCTTAGGGGGGACAGGGGAAGCTTTCTTT	CASSLGGTGEAFF
TRBV5-1	TRBD1	once	TRBJ2-4	TGCGCCAGCAGCTGGACAGTTGGGACAGGCCTAGCCAAAAACATTCAGTACTTC	CASSWTVGTGLAKNIQYF
TRBV6-6	TRBD1	-	TRBJ1-4	TGTGCCAGCAGGGACAGGGAGATAGAAAAACTGTTTTTT	CASRDREIEKLFF
TRBV12-3/TRBV12-4	TRBD2	-	TRBJ2-1	TGTGCCAGCAGTTTCGGGGTGGGGGGGATGGAGTTCTTC	CASSFGVGGMEFF
TRBV27	TRBD1	once	TRBJ2-7	TGTGCCAGCAGTTTATATCTGGGACAGGGGGCGTTTGAGCAGTACTTC	CASSLYLGQGAFEQYF
TRBV7-2	-	-	TRBJ2-1	TGTGCCAGCAGCTTGGGGTCGTTTGCGGGGCACAATGAGCAGTTCTTC	CASSLGSFAGHNEQFF
TRBV7-2	TRBD1	-	TRBJ1-1	TGTGCCAGCAGCCCGGGGACAGGATTAAACACTGAAGCTTTCTTT	CASSPGTGLNTEAFF
TRBV5-1	TRBD2	once	TRBJ2-4	TGCGCCAGCAGCTTGGGAGGACTAGCGGGGTTGGACATTCAGTACTTC	CASSLGGLAGLDIQYF
TRBV5-4	TRBD2	-	TRBJ2-1	TGTGCCAGCAGCAGCCGGGACTACCCTCCTGAGCAGTTCTTC	CASSSRDYPPEQFF
TRBV6-5	TRBD1	-	TRBJ1-1	TGTGCCAGCAGTCTGGACAGGGGGGGCACTGAAGCTTTCTTT	CASSLDRGGTEAFF
TRBV24-1	-	few	TRBJ2-3	TGTGCCACCAGTGACCCCTCGGATACGCAGTATTTT	CATSDPSDTQYF
TRBV18	TRBD1	-	TRBJ2-5	TGTGCCAGCTCACCTCTACCGACAGGGGAAGAGACCCAGTACTTC	CASSPLPTGEETQYF
TRBV6-1	TRBD1	-	TRBJ1-1	TGTGCCAGCAGTGACCCCGGACAGGGGGCATCTGAAGCTTTCTTT	CASSDPGQGASEAFF
TRBV28	-	-	TRBJ1-1	TGTGCCAGCAGTTACCCGGACTCCGGGGCTGAAGCTTTCTTT	CASSYPDSGAEAFF
TRBV9	TRBD1	-	TRBJ1-3	TGTGCCAGCAGCGTCGGGACAGGTTATGTAAGAAACACCATATATTTT	CASSVGTGYVRNTIYF
TRBV14	-	-	TRBJ1-3	TGTGCCAGCAGCCAAGTGTATGGAAACACCATATATTTT	CASSQVYGNTIYF
TRBV4-2	TRBD1	-	TRBJ1-1	TGTGCCAGCAGCCAGGGACAGGGAATGGAGACTGAAGCTTTCTTT	CASSQGQGMETEAFF
TRBV6-5	-	-	TRBJ1-5	TGTGCCAGCAGAACGACAGACAATCAGCCCCAGCATTTT	CASRTTDNQPQHF
TRBV6-1	-	-	TRBJ1-5	TGTGCCAGCAGTGAAACGGTTAATAGCAATCAGCCCCAGCATTTT	CASSETVNSNQPQHF
TRBV7-6	-	few	TRBJ2-7	TGTGCCAGCAGCTTAGGCAGGAGGTACGGGCAGTACTTC	CASSLGRRYGQYF
TRBV30	-	-	TRBJ1-2	TGTGCCTGGAGGGGGAGGGATCACTATGGCTACACCTTC	CAWRGRDHYGYTF
TRBV29-1	-	-	TRBJ1-1	TGCAGCGTTGAAATGGGGGCCCTCGGGGCTTTCTTT	CSVEMGALGAFF
TRBV5-6	-	-	TRBJ1-1	TGTGCCAGCAGCTTCGGGACGGCGGGGACTGAAGCTTTCTTT	CASSFGTAGTEAFF
TRBV2	TRBD1	-	TRBJ1-3	TGTGCCAGCATACTACAGGGTCAGGGGGACACCATATATTTT	CASILQGQGDTIYF
TRBV6-5	-	-	TRBJ1-1	TGTGCCAGCAGTTACTCGCCGGTAAACACTGAAGCTTTCTTT	CASSYSPVNTEAFF
TRBV3-1/TRBV3-2	-	-	TRBJ2-7	TGTGCCAGCAGCCAAGCTTTCGGGACATCAACATCACAGTACTTC	CASSQAFGTSTSQYF
TRBV2	TRBD1	-	TRBJ1-2	TGTGCCAGCAGTGAAGGAGGACAGGGGTATGGCTACACCTTC	CASSEGGQGYGYTF
TRBV10-3	-	-	TRBJ1-6	TGTGCCATCAGTGAGTCGAGGACGGGGAATTCACCCCTCCACTTT	CAISESRTGNSPLHF
TRBV5-1	-	-	TRBJ1-2	TGCGCCAGCAGCCAGACCCCAGGGGTGGATGGCTACACCTTC	CASSQTPGVDGYTF
TRBV29-1	-	-	TRBJ2-1	TGCAGCGTTCGGAGGAACAATGAGCAGTTCTTC	CSVRRNNEQFF
TRBV4-2	TRBD2	-	TRBJ2-1	TGTGCCAGCAGCCAAGAAGGTGGCGTCAGTAGCGGGGGGACCTACAATGAGCAGTTCTTC	CASSQEGGVSSGGTYNEQFF
TRBV6-5	-	-	TRBJ1-6	TGTGCCAGCAGTTACTCCCCAGGGGCCAATTCACCCCTCCACTTT	CASSYSPGANSPLHF
TRBV19	-	-	TRBJ2-6	TGTGCCAGTAGTACCGGGGCTGGGGCCAACGTCCTGACTTTC	CASSTGAGANVLTF
TRBV10-2	TRBD2	-	TRBJ2-5	TGCGCCAGCAGGCTAGCGGGGGGACAAGAGACCCAGTACTTC	CASRLAGGQETQYF
TRBV27	TRBD1	-	TRBJ1-3	TGTGCCAGCAGTCCCTGGACAGGGTCAGGAAACACCATATATTTT	CASSPWTGSGNTIYF
TRBV9	-	-	TRBJ1-2	TGTGCCAGCAGCGTAGCGGACAGCTATGGCTACACCTTC	CASSVADSYGYTF
TRBV5-4	-	-	TRBJ2-7	TGTGCCAGCAGCTTGGGGTCAGGTTTGAGCTCCTACGAGCAGTACTTC	CASSLGSGLSSYEQYF